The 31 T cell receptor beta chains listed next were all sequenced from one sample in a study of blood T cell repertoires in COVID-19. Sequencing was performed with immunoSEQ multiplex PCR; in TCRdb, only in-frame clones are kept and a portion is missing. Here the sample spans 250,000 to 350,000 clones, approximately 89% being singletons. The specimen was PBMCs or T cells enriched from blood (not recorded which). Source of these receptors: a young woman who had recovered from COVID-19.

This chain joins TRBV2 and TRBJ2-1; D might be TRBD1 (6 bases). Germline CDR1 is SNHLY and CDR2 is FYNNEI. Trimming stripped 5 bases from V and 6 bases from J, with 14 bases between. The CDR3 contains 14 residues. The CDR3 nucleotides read TGTGCCAGCAGTAAGCAGGGGCACGGCAATGAGCAGTTCTTC. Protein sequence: CASSKQGHGNEQFF.

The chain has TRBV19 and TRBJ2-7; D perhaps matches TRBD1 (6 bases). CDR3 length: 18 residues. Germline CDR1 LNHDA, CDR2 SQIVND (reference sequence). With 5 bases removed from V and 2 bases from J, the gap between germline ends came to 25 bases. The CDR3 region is CASSRRAQGPSGAYEQYF. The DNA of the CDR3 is TGTGCCAGTAGTCGGAGAGCTCAGGGGCCCTCAGGGGCCTACGAGCAGTACTTC.

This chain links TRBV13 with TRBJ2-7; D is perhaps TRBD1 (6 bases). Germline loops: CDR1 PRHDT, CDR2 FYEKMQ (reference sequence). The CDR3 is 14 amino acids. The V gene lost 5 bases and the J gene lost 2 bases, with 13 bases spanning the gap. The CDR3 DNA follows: TGTGCCAGCAGCCCCGGACAGTCAACCTACGAGCAGTACTTC. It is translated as CASSPGQSTYEQYF.

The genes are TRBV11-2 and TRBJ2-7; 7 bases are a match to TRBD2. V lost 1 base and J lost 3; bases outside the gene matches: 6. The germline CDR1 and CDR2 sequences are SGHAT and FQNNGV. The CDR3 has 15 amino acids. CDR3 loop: CASSLGGGPFYEQYF. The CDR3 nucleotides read TGTGCCAGCAGCTTAGGGGGGGGTCCGTTCTACGAGCAGTACTTC.

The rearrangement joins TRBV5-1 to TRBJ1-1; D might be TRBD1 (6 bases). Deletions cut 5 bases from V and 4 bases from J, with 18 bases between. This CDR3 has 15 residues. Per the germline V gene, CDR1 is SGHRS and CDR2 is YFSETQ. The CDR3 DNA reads TGCGCCAGCAGTCCGACCAGATTCAGGGGCACTGAAGCTTTCTTT. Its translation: CASSPTRFRGTEAFF. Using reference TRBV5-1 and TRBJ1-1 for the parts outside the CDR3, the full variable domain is KAGVTQTPRYLIKTRGQQVTLSCSPISGHRSVSWYQQTPGQGLQFLFEYFSETQRNKGNFPGRFSGRQFSNSRSEMNVSTLELGDSALYLCASSPTRFRGTEAFFGQGTRLTVV.

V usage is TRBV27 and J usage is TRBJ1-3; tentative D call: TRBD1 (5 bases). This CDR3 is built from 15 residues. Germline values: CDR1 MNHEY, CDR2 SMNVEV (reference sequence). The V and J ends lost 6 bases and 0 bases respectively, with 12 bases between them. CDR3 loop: CASSSGQGSGNTIYF. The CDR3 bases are TGTGCCAGCAGCTCTGGCCAGGGCTCTGGAAACACCATATATTTT.

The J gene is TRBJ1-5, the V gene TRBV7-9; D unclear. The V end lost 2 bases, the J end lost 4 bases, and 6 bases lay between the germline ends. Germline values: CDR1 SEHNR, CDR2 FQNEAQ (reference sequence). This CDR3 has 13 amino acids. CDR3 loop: CASSLNWNQPQHF. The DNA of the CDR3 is TGTGCCAGCAGCTTAAACTGGAATCAGCCCCAGCATTTT.

CDR3 coding DNA: TGTGCCAGTAGTATAGTACCCACGGACAGTAATTCACCCCTCCACTTT. As protein: CASSIVPTDSNSPLHF. The J gene is TRBJ1-6, the V gene TRBV19, with D possibly TRBD1 on 6 matching bases. The CDR3 sequence is 16 residues long. Germline-derived CDR1 and CDR2 are LNHDA and SQIVND (reference sequence). Between the trimmed V and J ends, which lost 1 base and 6 bases, there was a span of 13 bases.

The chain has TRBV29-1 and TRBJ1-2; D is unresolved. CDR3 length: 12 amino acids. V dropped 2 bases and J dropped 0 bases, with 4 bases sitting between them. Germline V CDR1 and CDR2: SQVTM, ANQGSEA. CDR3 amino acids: CSVETANYGYTF. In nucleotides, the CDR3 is TGCAGCGTTGAAACAGCTAACTATGGCTACACCTTC.

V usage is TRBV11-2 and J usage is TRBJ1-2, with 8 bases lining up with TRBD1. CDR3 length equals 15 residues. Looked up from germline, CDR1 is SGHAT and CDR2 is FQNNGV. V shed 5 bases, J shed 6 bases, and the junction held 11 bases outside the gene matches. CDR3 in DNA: TGTGCCAGCAGCCCATACCCCGACAGGGGCAATGGCTACACCTTC. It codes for CASSPYPDRGNGYTF. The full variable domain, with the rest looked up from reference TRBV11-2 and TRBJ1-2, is EAGVAQSPRYKIIEKRQSVAFWCNPISGHATLYWYQQILGQGPKLLIQFQNNGVVDDSQLPKDRFSAERLKGVDSTLKIQPAKLEDSAVYLCASSPYPDRGNGYTFGSGTRLTVV.

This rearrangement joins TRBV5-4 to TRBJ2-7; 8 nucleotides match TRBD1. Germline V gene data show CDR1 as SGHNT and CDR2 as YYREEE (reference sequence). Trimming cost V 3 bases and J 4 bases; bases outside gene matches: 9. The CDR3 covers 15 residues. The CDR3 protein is CASSSRMGQVYEQYF. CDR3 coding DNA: TGTGCCAGCAGCTCGAGAATGGGACAGGTTTACGAGCAGTACTTC.

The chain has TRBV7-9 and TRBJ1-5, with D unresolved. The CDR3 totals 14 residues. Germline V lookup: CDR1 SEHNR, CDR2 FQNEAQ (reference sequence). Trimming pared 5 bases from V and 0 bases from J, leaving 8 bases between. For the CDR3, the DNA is TGTGCCAGCAGCCATGAACTTAGCAATCAGCCCCAGCATTTT. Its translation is CASSHELSNQPQHF. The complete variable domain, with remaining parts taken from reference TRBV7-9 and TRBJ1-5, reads DTGVSQNPRHKITKRGQNVTFRCDPISEHNRLYWYRQTLGQGPEFLTYFQNEAQLEKSRLLSDRFSAERPKGSFSTLEIQRTEQGDSAMYLCASSHELSNQPQHFGDGTRLSIL.

The CDR3 DNA follows: TGTGCCAGCTTACAGCCGATCACCGGGGAGCTGTTTTTT. It codes for CASLQPITGELFF. This chain uses TRBV2 with TRBJ2-2; D gene unclear. The CDR3 extends over 13 amino acids. CDR1 is SNHLY, CDR2 FYNNEI, per germline. Trimming left V 8 bases short and J 4 bases short, with 11 bases between.

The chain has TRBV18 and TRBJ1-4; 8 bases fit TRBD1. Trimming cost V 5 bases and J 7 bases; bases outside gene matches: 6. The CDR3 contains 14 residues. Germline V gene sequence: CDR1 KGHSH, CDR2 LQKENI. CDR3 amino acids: CASSRDRSAEKLFF. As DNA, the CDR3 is TGTGCCAGCTCAAGGGACAGGAGTGCTGAAAAACTGTTTTTT.

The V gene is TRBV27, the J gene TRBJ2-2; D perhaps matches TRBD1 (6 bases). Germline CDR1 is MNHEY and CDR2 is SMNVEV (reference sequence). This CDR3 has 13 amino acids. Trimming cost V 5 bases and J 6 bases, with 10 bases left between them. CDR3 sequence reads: CASSRQGPGELFF. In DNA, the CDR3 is TGTGCCAGCAGTCGTCAGGGGCCCGGGGAGCTGTTTTTT.

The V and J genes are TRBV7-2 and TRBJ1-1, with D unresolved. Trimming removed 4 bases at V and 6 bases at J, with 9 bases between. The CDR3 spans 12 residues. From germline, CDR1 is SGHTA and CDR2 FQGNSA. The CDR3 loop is CASSWRVSEAFF. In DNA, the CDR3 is TGTGCCAGCAGCTGGAGGGTTTCTGAAGCTTTCTTT.

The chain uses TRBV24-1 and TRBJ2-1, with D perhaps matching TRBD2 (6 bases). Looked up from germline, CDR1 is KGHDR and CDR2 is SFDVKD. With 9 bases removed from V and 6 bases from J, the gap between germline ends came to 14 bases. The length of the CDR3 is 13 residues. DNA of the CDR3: TGTGCCACCGGGGGGACTCCCACCAATGAGCAGTTCTTC. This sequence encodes CATGGTPTNEQFF.

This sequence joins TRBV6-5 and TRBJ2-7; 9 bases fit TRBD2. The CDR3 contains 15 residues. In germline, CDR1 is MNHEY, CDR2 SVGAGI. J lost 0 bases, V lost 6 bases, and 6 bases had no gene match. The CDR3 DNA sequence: TGTGCCAGCAGGTGGACTAGCGCGTACTCCTACGAGCAGTACTTC. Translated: CASRWTSAYSYEQYF.

The CDR3, as DNA: TGCGCCAGCAGCTTGCCCGGGACAGGGGACAATGAGCAGTTCTTC. Residues: CASSLPGTGDNEQFF. This chain connects TRBV5-1 to TRBJ2-1; 10 bases align to TRBD1. J lost 5 bases, V lost 1 base, and 3 bases had no gene match. CDR3 size: 15 residues. CDR1 and CDR2 (germline): SGHRS, YFSETQ.

The CDR3 region is CASSRGRVSSGGTEAFF. CDR3 DNA: TGTGCCAGCAGCCGGGGGAGGGTTAGTAGTGGAGGTACTGAAGCTTTCTTT. V gene TRBV7-2 combines with J gene TRBJ1-1; possibly TRBD1 for D (5 bases). This CDR3 has 17 residues. Germline CDR1 reads SGHTA; CDR2 reads FQGNSA. Trimming shortened V by 5 bases and J by 5 bases, and 24 bases separated the two germline ends.

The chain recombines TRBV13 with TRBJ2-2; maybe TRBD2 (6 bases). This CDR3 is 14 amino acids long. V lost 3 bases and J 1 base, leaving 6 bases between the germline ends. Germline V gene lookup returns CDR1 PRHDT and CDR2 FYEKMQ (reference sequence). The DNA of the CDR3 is TGTGCCAGCAGCTTGGGACTGAACACCGGGGAGCTGTTTTTT. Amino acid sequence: CASSLGLNTGELFF.

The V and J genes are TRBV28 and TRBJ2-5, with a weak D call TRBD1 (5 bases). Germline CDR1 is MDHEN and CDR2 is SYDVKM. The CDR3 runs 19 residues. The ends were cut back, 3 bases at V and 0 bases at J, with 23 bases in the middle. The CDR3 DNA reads TGTGCCAGCAGTTTGAGGATGGGGCGACGGCTAGAAAACCAAGAGACCCAGTACTTC. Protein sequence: CASSLRMGRRLENQETQYF.

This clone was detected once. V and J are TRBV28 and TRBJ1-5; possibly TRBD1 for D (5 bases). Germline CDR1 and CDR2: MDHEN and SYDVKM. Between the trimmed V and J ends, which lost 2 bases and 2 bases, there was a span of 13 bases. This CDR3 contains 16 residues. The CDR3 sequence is CASSLQGREGNQPQHF. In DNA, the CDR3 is TGTGCCAGCAGTTTACAAGGCAGGGAGGGCAATCAGCCCCAGCATTTT.

The CDR3 nucleotides read TGTGCCAGCAGCCCCCGGGGGGGAAGCAATCAGCCCCAGCATTTT. It codes for CASSPRGGSNQPQHF. The chain has TRBV28 and TRBJ1-5; TRBD1 might be the D (5 bases). This CDR3 has 15 residues. Germline V lookup: CDR1 MDHEN, CDR2 SYDVKM. V lost 6 bases, J lost 1 base, and 13 bases lay in between.

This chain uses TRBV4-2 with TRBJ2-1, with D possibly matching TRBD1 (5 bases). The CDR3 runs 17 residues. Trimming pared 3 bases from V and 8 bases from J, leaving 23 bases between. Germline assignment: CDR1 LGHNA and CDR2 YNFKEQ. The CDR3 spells CASSQAPPPSIGDEQFF. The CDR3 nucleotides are TGTGCCAGCAGCCAGGCGCCCCCCCCTAGTATAGGGGATGAGCAGTTCTTC.

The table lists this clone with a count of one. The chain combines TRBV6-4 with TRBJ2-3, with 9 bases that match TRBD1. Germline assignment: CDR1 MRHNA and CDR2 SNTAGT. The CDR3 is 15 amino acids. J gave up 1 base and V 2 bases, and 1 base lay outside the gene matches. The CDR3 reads CASSDRDRGTDTQYF. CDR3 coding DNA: TGTGCCAGCAGTGACCGGGACAGGGGCACAGATACGCAGTATTTT.

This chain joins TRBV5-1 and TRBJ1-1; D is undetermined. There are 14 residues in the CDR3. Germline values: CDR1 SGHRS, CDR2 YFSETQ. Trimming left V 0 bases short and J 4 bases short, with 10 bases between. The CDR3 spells CASSLAVGGTEAFF. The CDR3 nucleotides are TGCGCCAGCAGCTTGGCCGTCGGAGGCACTGAAGCTTTCTTT.

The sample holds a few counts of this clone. The DNA of the CDR3 is TGCAGTGCTAGTAGTTCCCTTCCGGGAGGCTACACCTTC. Its protein is CSASSSLPGGYTF. The V and J genes are TRBV20-1 and TRBJ1-2; no clear D. The V gene lost 3 bases and the J gene lost 8 bases, with 16 bases spanning the gap. This CDR3 has 13 amino acids. Germline CDR1 reads DFQATT; CDR2 reads SNEGSKA (reference sequence).

The chain's CDR3 is CASSSALQRMRGYTF. CDR3 nucleotide sequence: TGTGCCAGCAGCTCCGCTCTTCAACGCATGAGGGGCTACACCTTC. The rearrangement uses TRBV5-4 and TRBJ1-2, with D unresolved. The V gene's germline CDR1 is SGHNT and CDR2 YYREEE (reference sequence). There are 15 residues in the CDR3. V lost 3 bases, J lost 8 bases, and 20 bases lay in between.

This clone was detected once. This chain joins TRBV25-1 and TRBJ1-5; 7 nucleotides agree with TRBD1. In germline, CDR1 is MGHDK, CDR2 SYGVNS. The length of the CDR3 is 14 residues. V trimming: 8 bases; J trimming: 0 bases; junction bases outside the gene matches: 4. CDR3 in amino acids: CASSGQPSNQPQHF. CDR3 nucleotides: TGTGCCAGCTCGGGACAGCCTAGCAATCAGCCCCAGCATTTT.

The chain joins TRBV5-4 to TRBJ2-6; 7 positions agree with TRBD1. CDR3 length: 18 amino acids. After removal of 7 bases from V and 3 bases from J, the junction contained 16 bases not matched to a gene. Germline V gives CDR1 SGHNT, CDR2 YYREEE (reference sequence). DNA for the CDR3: TGTGCCAGCCTAGTAGGGGGCTCCCCGGAAGATGGGGCCAACGTCCTGACTTTC. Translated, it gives CASLVGGSPEDGANVLTF.